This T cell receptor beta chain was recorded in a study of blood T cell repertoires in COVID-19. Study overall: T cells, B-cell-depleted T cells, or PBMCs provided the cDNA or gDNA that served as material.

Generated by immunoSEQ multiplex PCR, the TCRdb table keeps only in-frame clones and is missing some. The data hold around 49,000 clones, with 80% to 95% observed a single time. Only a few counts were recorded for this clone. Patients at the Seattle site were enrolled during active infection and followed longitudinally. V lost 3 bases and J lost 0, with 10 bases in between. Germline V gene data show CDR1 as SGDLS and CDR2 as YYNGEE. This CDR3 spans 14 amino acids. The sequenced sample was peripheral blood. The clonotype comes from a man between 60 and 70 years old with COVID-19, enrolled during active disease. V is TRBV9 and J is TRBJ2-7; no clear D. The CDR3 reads CASSAWASSYEQYF. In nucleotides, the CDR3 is TGTGCCAGCAGCGCCTGGGCATCCTCCTACGAGCAGTACTTC.